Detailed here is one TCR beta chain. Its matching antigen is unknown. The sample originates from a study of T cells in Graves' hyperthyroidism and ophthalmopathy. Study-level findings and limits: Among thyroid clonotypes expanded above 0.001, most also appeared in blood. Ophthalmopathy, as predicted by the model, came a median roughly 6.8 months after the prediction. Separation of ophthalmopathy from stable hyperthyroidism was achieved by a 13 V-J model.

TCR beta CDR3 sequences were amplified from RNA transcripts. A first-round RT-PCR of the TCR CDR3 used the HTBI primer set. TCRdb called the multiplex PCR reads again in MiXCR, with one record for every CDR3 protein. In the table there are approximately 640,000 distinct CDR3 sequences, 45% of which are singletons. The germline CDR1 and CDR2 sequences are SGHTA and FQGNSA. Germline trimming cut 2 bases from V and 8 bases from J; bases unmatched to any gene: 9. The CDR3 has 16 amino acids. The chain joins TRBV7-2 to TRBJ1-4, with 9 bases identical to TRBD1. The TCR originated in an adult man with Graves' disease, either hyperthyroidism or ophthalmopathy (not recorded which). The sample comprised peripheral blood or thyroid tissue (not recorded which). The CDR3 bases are TGTGCCAGCAGCTTAAGGGCCGGGACAGGGAACGAAAAACTGTTTTTT. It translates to CASSLRAGTGNEKLFF.